This T cell receptor (beta chain) was sequenced in a study of T-cell memory formation after mild COVID-19. TCRdb redid the calling of the 5' RACE reads with MiXCR, one entry per CDR3 protein. The table lists some 440,000 distinct CDR3 sequences, around a quarter of them singletons. At least ten counts were recorded for this clonotype. Its antigen is undetermined. Findings of the study overall: Confirmation was lacking for SARS-CoV-2 specificity of second-wave clones that peaked on day 37. Contracting CD4+ clones lay largely in CM and EM, with CD8+ ones residing in EMRA. Pre-infection memory harbored some responding clones, suggesting cross-reactive memory joined.

The receptor was isolated from an adult woman who had mild COVID-19 (a few samples of this study predate the infection). Cell type and time point are not known. The sample comprised PBMCs or a T cell subset sorted from them (not recorded which).

CDR3 amino acids: CASSLVGNTGELFF. CDR3 coding DNA: TGTGCCAGCAGCCTAGTAGGGAACACCGGGGAGCTGTTTTTT. V and J are TRBV7-2 and TRBJ2-2; D gene ambiguous. Germline V gene sequence: CDR1 SGHTA, CDR2 FQGNSA. The V end lost 5 bases, the J end lost 1 base, and 8 bases lay between the germline ends. CDR3 length: 14 residues.